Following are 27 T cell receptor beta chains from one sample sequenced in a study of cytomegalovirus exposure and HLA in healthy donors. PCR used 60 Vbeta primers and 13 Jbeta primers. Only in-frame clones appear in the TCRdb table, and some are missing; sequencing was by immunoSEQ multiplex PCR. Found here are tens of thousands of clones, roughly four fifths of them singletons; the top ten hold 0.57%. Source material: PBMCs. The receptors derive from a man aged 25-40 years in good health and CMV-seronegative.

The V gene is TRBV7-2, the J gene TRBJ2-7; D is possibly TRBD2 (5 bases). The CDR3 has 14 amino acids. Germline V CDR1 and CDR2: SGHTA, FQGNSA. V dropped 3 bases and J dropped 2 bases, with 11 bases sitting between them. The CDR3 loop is CASSFFGITYEQYV. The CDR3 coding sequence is TGTGCCAGCAGCTTTTTCGGGATAACCTACGAGCAGTACGTC.

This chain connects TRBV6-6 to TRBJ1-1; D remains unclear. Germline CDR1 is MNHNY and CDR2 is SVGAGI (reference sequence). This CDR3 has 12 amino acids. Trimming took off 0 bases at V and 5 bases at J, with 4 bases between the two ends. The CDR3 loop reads CASSYSPTEAFF. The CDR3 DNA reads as TGTGCCAGCAGTTACTCTCCAACTGAAGCTTTCTTT.

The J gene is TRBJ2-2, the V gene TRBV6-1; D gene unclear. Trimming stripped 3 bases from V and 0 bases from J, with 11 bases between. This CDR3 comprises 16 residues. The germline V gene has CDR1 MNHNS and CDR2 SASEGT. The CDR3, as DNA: TGTGCCAGCAGTGAGGTGGCCCATACGAACACCGGGGAGCTGTTTTTT. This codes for CASSEVAHTNTGELFF.

CDR3 in DNA: TGTGCCAGCAGCTTAAGGGAGTCCAGCATGGCCACAGATACGCAGTATTTT. Protein sequence: CASSLRESSMATDTQYF. This rearrangement joins TRBV7-2 to TRBJ2-3; tentative D call: TRBD2 (5 bases). Germline CDR1 is SGHTA and CDR2 is FQGNSA. CDR3 size: 17 residues. V gave up 2 bases and J gave up 2 bases, with 17 bases separating them.

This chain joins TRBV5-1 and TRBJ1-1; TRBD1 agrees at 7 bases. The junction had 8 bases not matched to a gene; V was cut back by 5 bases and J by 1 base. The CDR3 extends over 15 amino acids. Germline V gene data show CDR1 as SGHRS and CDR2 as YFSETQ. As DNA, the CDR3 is TGCGCCAGCAGTCTTACCGGGACAGCGAACACTGAAGCTTTCTTT. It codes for CASSLTGTANTEAFF.

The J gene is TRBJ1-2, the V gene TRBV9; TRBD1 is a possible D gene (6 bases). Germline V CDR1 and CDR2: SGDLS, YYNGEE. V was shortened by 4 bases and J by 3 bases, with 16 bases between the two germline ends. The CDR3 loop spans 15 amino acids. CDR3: CASSPRRGADYGYTF. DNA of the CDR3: TGTGCCAGCAGCCCGCGGCGGGGGGCTGACTATGGCTACACCTTC. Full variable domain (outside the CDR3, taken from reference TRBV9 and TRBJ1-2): DSGVTQTPKHLITATGQRVTLRCSPRSGDLSVYWYQQSLDQGLQFLIQYYNGEERAKGNILERFSAQQFPDLHSELNLSSLELGDSALYFCASSPRRGADYGYTFGSGTRLTVV.

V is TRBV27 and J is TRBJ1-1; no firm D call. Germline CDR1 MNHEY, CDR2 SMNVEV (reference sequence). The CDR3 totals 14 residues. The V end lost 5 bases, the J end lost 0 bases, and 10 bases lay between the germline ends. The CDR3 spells CASSLGLLNTEAFF. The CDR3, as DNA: TGTGCCAGCAGTCTAGGACTCCTGAACACTGAAGCTTTCTTT.

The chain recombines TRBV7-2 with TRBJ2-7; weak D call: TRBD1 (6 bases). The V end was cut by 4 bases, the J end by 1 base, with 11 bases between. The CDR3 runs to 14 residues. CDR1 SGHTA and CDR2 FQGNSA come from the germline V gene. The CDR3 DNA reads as TGTGCCAGCAGCTCCACAGGGTTTTCCTACGAGCAGTACTTC. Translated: CASSSTGFSYEQYF.

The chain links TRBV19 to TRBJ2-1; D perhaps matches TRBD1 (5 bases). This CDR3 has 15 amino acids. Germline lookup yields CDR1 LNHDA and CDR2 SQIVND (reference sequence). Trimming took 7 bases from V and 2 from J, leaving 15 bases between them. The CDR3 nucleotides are TGTGCCAGTACCCCAGGGCAGCGACCCTACAATGAGCAGTTCTTC. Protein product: CASTPGQRPYNEQFF.

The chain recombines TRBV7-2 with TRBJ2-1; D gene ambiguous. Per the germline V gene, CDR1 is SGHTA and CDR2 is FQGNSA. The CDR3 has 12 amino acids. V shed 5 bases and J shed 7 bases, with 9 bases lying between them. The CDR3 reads CASSRQRNEQFF. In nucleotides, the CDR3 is TGTGCCAGCAGCCGACAACGGAATGAGCAGTTCTTC. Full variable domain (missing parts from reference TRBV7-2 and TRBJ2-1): GAGVSQSPSNKVTEKGKDVELRCDPISGHTALYWYRQSLGQGLEFLIYFQGNSAPDKSGLPSDRFSAERTGGSVSTLTIQRTQQEDSAVYLCASSRQRNEQFFGPGTRLTVL.

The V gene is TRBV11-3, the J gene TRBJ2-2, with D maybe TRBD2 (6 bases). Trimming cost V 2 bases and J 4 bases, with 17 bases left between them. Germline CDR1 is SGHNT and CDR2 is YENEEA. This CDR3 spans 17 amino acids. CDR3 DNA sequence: TGTGCCAGCAGCTTAAGGAGGAGGGGCAGTGGCACCGGGGAGCTGTTTTTT. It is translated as CASSLRRRGSGTGELFF. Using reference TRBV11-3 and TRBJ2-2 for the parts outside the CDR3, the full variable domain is EAGVVQSPRYKIIEKKQPVAFWCNPISGHNTLYWYLQNLGQGPELLIRYENEEAVDDSQLPKDRFSAERLKGVDSTLKIQPAELGDSAVYLCASSLRRRGSGTGELFFGEGSRLTVL.

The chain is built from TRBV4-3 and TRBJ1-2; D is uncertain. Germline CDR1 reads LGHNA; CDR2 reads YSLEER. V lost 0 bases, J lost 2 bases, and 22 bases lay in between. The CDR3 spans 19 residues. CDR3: CASSQDRSGTEGMNYGYTF. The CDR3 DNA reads TGCGCCAGCAGCCAAGATCGGTCAGGAACGGAGGGAATGAACTATGGCTACACCTTC.

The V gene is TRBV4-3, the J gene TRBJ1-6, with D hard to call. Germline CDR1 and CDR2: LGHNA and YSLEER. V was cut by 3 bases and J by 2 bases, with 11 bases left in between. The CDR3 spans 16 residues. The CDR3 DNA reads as TGCGCCAGCAGCCAGCGAAGGAGGGCCTATAATTCACCCCTCCACTTT. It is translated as CASSQRRRAYNSPLHF.

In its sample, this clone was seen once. CDR3 in DNA: TGTGCCAGCAGTTTGGGGGGGGGAGGGCAGAACTATGGCTACACCTTC. The encoded protein is CASSLGGGGQNYGYTF. The rearrangement links TRBV28 to TRBJ1-2, with D possibly TRBD1 on 5 matching bases. Trimming took 3 bases from V and 2 from J, leaving 16 bases between them. The CDR3 covers 16 residues. CDR1 MDHEN and CDR2 SYDVKM come from the germline V gene.

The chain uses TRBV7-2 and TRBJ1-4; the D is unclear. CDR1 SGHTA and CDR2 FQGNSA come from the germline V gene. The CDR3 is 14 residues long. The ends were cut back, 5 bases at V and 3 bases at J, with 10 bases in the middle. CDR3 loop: CASSLDFANEKLFF. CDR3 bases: TGTGCCAGCAGCCTAGATTTCGCTAATGAAAAACTGTTTTTT.

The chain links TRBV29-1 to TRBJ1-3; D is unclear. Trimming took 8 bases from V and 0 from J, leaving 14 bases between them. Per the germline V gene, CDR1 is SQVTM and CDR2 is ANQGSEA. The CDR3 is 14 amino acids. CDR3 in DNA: TGCAGCACCCGGGGTAGTTACTCTGGAAACACCATATATTTT. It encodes CSTRGSYSGNTIYF.

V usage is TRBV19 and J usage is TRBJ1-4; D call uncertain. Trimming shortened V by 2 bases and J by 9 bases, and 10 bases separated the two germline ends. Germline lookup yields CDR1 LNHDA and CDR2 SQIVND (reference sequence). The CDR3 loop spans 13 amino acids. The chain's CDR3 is CASSISPRQKLFF. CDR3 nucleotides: TGTGCCAGTAGTATAAGTCCCAGGCAAAAACTGTTTTTT.

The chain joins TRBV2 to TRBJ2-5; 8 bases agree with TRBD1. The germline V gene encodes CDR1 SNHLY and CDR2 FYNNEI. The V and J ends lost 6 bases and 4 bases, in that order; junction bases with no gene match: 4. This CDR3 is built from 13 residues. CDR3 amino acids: CASRPGQGETQYF. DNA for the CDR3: TGTGCCAGCAGACCCGGACAGGGAGAGACCCAGTACTTC.

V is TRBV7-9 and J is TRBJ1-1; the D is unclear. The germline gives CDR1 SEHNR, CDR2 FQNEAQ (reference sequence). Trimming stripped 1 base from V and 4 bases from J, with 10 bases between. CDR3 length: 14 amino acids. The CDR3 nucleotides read TGTGCCAGCAGCTTAGTTCGGAGTGGCACTGAAGCTTTCTTT. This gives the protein CASSLVRSGTEAFF.

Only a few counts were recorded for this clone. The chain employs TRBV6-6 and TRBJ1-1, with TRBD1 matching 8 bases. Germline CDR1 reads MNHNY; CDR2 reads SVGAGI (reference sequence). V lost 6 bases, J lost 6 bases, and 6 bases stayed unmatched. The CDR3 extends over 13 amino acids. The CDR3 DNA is TGTGCCAGCAGCCGTCCGGACAGGGCTGAAGCTTTCTTT. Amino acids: CASSRPDRAEAFF.

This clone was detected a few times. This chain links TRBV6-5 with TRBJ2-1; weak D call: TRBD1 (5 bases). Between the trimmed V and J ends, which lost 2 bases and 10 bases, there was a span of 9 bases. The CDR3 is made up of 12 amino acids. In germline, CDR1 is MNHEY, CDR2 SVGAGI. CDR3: CASSYQGYEQFF. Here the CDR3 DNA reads TGTGCCAGCAGTTACCAGGGTTACGAGCAGTTCTTC.

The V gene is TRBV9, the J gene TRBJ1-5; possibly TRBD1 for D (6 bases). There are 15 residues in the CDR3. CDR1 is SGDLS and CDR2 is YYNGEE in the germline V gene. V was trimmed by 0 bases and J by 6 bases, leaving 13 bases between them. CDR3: CASSVGQGFGQPQHF. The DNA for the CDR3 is TGTGCCAGCAGCGTAGGGCAGGGGTTTGGTCAGCCCCAGCATTTT.

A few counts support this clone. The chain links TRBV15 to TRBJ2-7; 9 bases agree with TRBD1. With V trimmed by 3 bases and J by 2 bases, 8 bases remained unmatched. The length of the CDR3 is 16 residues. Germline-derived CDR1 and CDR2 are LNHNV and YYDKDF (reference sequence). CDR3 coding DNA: TGTGCCACCAGCAGTCATAAGGGACAGGGAGCCTACGAGCAGTACTTC. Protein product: CATSSHKGQGAYEQYF.

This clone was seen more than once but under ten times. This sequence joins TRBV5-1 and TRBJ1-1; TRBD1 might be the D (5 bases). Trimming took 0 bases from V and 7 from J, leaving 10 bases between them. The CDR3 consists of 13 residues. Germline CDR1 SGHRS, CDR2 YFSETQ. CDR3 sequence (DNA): TGCGCCAGCAGCTTGGGGGGGGGTGGTGAAGCTTTCTTT. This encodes CASSLGGGGEAFF. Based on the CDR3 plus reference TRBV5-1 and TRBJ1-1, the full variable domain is KAGVTQTPRYLIKTRGQQVTLSCSPISGHRSVSWYQQTPGQGLQFLFEYFSETQRNKGNFPGRFSGRQFSNSRSEMNVSTLELGDSALYLCASSLGGGGEAFFGQGTRLTVV.

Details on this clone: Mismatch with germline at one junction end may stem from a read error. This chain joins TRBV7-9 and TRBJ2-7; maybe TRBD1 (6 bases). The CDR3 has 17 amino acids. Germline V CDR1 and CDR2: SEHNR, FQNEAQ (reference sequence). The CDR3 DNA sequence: TGTTCCAGCAGCCCAACTAATTTACGGACAGATTCCTACGAGCAGTACTTC. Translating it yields CSSSPTNLRTDSYEQYF.

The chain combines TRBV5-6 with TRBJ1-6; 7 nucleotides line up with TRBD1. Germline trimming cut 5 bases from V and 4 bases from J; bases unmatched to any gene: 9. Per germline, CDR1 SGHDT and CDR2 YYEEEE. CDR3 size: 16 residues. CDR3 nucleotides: TGTGCCAGCAGTTCGGACAGGAAACTGTATAATTCACCCCTCCACTTT. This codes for CASSSDRKLYNSPLHF.

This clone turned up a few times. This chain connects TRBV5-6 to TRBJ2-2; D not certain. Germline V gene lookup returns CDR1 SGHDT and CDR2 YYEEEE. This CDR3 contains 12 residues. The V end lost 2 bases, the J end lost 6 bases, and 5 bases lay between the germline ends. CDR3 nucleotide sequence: TGTGCCAGCAGCTTTTACTCCGGGGAGCTGTTTTTT. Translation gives CASSFYSGELFF.